A selection of T cell receptor beta chains follows, all from one sample in a study of blood T cell repertoires in COVID-19. Measured with immunoSEQ multiplex PCR; TCRdb has only the in-frame clones, and not every one. Counted here are some 40,000 clones, 80% occurring once; the ten biggest clones make up roughly 19%. The sample consisted of peripheral blood. These receptors were taken from a man aged 65 to 85 with acute or convalescent COVID-19. The conserved cysteine and the conserved F or W are not part of the CDR3 here.

CDR3 length,V gene,CDR3 protein
12,TRBV7-9,ASSLEGVYNGYT
12,TRBV5-1,ASNPDRATDTQY
12,TRBV28,ASSPARGQETQY
13,TRBV28,ASSPRDFGRNTIY
11,TRBV7-2,ASSSEVGQPQH
14,TRBV7-9,ASSLGAGGSNQPQH
11,TRBV6-5,ASSWTGVNGYT
10,TRBV10-1,ASRDRGEEQY
11,TRBV11-2,ASSSSTAYEQY
12,TRBV27,ASSRGQMNYGYT
12,TRBV7-8,ASSSGLVPYEQY
11,TRBV5-1,ASSLRQGDIQY
13,TRBV6-5,ASSSRTTYQETQY
12,TRBV7-3,ASSHSGGTDTQY
11,TRBV6-5,ASSSQGAVGYT
13,TRBV3-1/TRBV3-2,ASSLGQGQRETQY
13,TRBV19,ASSMGQGAGTEAF